The present TCR beta chain was sequenced within a study of blood T cell repertoires in COVID-19. Original processing methods: Quantification of nucleated cells was approximated via reference gene primer amplification. Repertoires were generated with immunoSEQ multiplex PCR, while TCRdb's copy carries only in-frame clones and drops some. That table supplies the V and J calls and clone size; D and trimming were determined from the DNA. In the table there are about 97,000 clones, about 83% of which are singletons. Germline values: CDR1 PRHDT, CDR2 FYEKMQ (reference sequence). V was clipped by 0 bases and J by 10 bases; unmatched bases: 7. This CDR3 contains 15 residues.

This clonotype was obtained from a human donor in a cohort sampled during active COVID-19. Sequencing was done on a sample of peripheral blood. V and J are TRBV13 and TRBJ2-1; 9 bases match TRBD2. CDR3 sequence reads: CASSLGAGGYREQFF. In DNA, the CDR3 is TGTGCCAGCAGCTTAGGGGCGGGAGGGTACAGAGAGCAGTTCTTC.